This section outlines one T cell receptor beta chain sequence together with its context. This sample stems from a study of blood T cell repertoires in COVID-19. About the study: Material from acute and convalescent COVID-19 was sourced from the United States, Italy and Spain.

Original data processing: Quantification of nucleated cells was approximated via reference gene primer amplification. Clones were sequenced by immunoSEQ multiplex PCR, and TCRdb holds only the in-frame ones, with some missing. V and J calls and clone size are those listed in that table; D and trimming were worked out from the DNA. The sample includes over 110,000 clones, under 90% of them seen just once. The length of the CDR3 is 14 residues. The ends were cut back, 6 bases at V and 4 bases at J, with 16 bases in the middle. Germline lookup yields CDR1 MNHEY and CDR2 SMNVEV (reference sequence). The V call is TRBV27, the J call TRBJ2-7, with D unclear. The source material was peripheral blood. The sequence derives from a human donor in a cohort sampled during active COVID-19. The CDR3 spells CASRPSSGSYEQYF. Here the CDR3 DNA reads TGTGCCAGCAGGCCTTCTTCAGGTTCATACGAGCAGTACTTC.